This T cell receptor (beta chain) was obtained from a study of PD-1 blockade in mismatch repair-deficient tumors (dated by TCRdb to 2016 to 2017). Context from the whole study: Between late 2013 and late 2016, the trial enrolled approximately 86 consecutive patients with some eleven types of mismatch repair-deficient cancer, all of whom had received prior treatment and were progressing. Tumor-associated T cell clones were tracked in the peripheral blood of patients responding to PD-1 blockade by deep sequencing of TCR CDR3 regions.

Note on this clone: It has no known antigen specificity. No base quality values were provided; no much bigger clone lies one nucleotide off.

The CDR3 has 15 amino acids, counting the end cysteine and phenylalanine. Only CDR3 DNA is held: 45 bases, read in frame from base 1. Trimming takes 6 bases off V and 4 bases off J; junction bases not matched to a gene: 9. The germline V gene yields MDHEN for CDR1 and SYDVKM for CDR2. Here is what the overall study found, with its caveats: Tumor-resident clones, often undetectable in blood before treatment, expanded rapidly after pembrolizumab and then contracted, generally before radiologic responses.

Libraries were constructed by the immunoSEQ multiplex PCR assay. Not all clones reach the TCRdb copy of this immuneACCESS table, which keeps in-frame sequences only. Checked studies attribute under half of the gap to unresolved V genes and leave the rest unexplained. The sample table contains about 63,000 clones; only one count was recorded for approximately 88% of them. The top ten clones comprise about 14% of the sample. Mismatch repair deficiency was established in every enrolled patient by polymerase chain reaction or immunohistochemistry. TCR sequencing was carried out for a few patients who responded to pembrolizumab therapy. In the phase II trial, pembrolizumab PD-1 blockade was tested prospectively in advanced mismatch repair-deficient cancers, no matter which tissue of origin the cancers came from. Peripheral blood T cell samples were serially collected before and at multiple times after PD-1 blockade was started. Blood sampling times were reported as weeks after the first pembrolizumab dose.

The sample here was peripheral blood, taken 52 weeks after starting pembrolizumab. The clonotype originates from an adult with mismatch repair-deficient cancer. The receptor chain draws on TRBV28 and TRBJ2-7; TRBD2 lines up with 10 middle nucleotides. The CDR3 protein is CASRLSTSGFYEQYF. The DNA is TGTGCCAGCAGGCTATCGACTAGCGGGTTTTACGAGCAGTACTTC.